The 12 T cell receptor beta chains presented below share a single source sample, sequenced in a study of blood T cell repertoires in COVID-19. Profiled with immunoSEQ multiplex PCR; TCRdb holds only in-frame clones, not every one. The table includes hundreds of thousands of clones, roughly 90% detected once. What was sequenced was peripheral blood. These receptors all come from a woman aged 25 to 39 with COVID-19, enrolled during active disease.

This rearrangement joins TRBV30 to TRBJ1-6; D is uncertain. The CDR3 covers 14 residues. The V gene lost 3 bases and the J gene lost 10 bases, with 16 bases spanning the gap. The V gene's germline CDR1 is GTSNPN and CDR2 SVGIG (reference sequence). The DNA for the CDR3 is TGTGCCTGGAGATCCACCGGGGAATCCTCACCCCTCCACTTT. Amino acids: CAWRSTGESSPLHF.

This chain uses TRBV3-1 (or the pseudogene TRBV3-2) with TRBJ1-4; 9 nucleotides match TRBD1. CDR1 is LGHDT and CDR2 is YNNKEL in the germline V gene (reference sequence). The CDR3 runs 14 residues. Trimming at V came to 5 bases and at J to 6 bases, leaving 4 bases not matched to a gene. The CDR3 bases are TGTGCCAGCAGCTTTACAGGGGGCTATGAAAAACTGTTTTTT. This codes for CASSFTGGYEKLFF.

This clone has only a few counts. CDR3: CATSDSSVGTQYF. DNA for the CDR3: TGTGCCACCAGTGATTCCTCGGTCGGGACCCAGTACTTC. The rearrangement joins TRBV24-1 to TRBJ2-5; D gene ambiguous. The length of the CDR3 is 13 residues. In germline, CDR1 is KGHDR, CDR2 SFDVKD. The V end lost 2 bases, the J end lost 7 bases, and 10 bases lay between the germline ends.

The chain combines TRBV7-3 with TRBJ2-5, with 11 nucleotides matching TRBD1. This CDR3 contains 16 residues. CDR1 and CDR2 from the germline V gene are SGHTA and FQGTGA. The trim removed 4 bases at V and 9 bases at J, leaving 13 bases unmatched. The CDR3 is CASSSQGQGAPEAQYF. CDR3 DNA sequence: TGTGCCAGCAGCTCACAAGGACAGGGGGCCCCGGAGGCCCAGTACTTC.

V gene TRBV19 combines with J gene TRBJ1-5; D not resolved. This CDR3 spans 12 amino acids. Between the trimmed V and J ends, which lost 10 bases and 0 bases, there was a span of 7 bases. Germline lookup yields CDR1 LNHDA and CDR2 SQIVND (reference sequence). This CDR3 is CATKNSNQPQHF. The CDR3 DNA reads TGTGCCACCAAAAATAGCAATCAGCCCCAGCATTTT.

J is TRBJ1-3 and V is TRBV24-1; maybe TRBD1 (6 bases). This CDR3 has 14 amino acids. Trimming took 3 bases from V and 2 from J, leaving 7 bases between them. Germline-derived CDR1 and CDR2 are KGHDR and SFDVKD. CDR3 region: CATSDRDTGNTIYF. In DNA, the CDR3 is TGTGCCACCAGTGATAGGGACACTGGAAACACCATATATTTT.

The chain combines TRBV6-1 with TRBJ2-1; TRBD2 aligns across 12 bases. Looked up from germline, CDR1 is MNHNS and CDR2 is SASEGT. V lost 3 bases to trimming and J lost 1 base; unmatched junction nucleotides: 13. CDR3 length: 20 residues. In nucleotides, the CDR3 is TGTGCCAGCAGTGACCAAGCCCTCTTACTAGCGGGAGGTTCCTACAATGAGCAGTTCTTC. Translating gives CASSDQALLLAGGSYNEQFF.

CDR3 in amino acids: CATGTSGSRPEQYF. The CDR3 bases are TGTGCCACCGGGACTAGCGGGAGCAGGCCCGAGCAGTACTTC. The chain carries TRBV5-4 and TRBJ2-7; 14 positions agree with TRBD2. V lost 9 bases, J lost 6 bases, and 8 bases stayed unmatched. Germline V gives CDR1 SGHNT, CDR2 YYREEE (reference sequence). This CDR3 is 14 amino acids long.

A single count supports this clone. This chain joins TRBV18 and TRBJ2-3; no clear D. This CDR3 has 13 amino acids. CDR1 and CDR2 from the germline V gene are KGHSH and LQKENI. V was clipped by 5 bases and J by 7 bases, with 13 bases between them. CDR3 region: CASSTTAQNTQYF. The CDR3 nucleotides read TGTGCCAGCTCAACCACGGCACAGAATACGCAGTATTTT.

V usage is TRBV3-1 (or the pseudogene TRBV3-2) and J usage is TRBJ2-2; D possibly corresponds to TRBD2 (6 bases). The germline gives CDR1 LGHDT, CDR2 YNNKEL (reference sequence). The CDR3 runs to 14 residues. Trimming cost V 8 bases and J 5 bases, with 15 bases left between them. CDR3 in amino acids: CASQSGSGTGELFF. The CDR3 nucleotides are TGTGCCAGCCAGAGCGGGTCTGGAACCGGGGAGCTGTTTTTT.

This clone was recorded only once. Within the sample, other DNA sequences also encode this same CDR3. The rearrangement uses TRBV6-5 and TRBJ2-7; D perhaps matches TRBD2 (5 bases). Germline CDR1 is MNHEY and CDR2 is SVGAGI. V was shortened by 6 bases and J by 0 bases, with 9 bases between the two germline ends. The length of the CDR3 is 13 residues. In DNA form, the CDR3 reads TGTGCCAGCAGCCGACGGGACTCCTACGAGCAGTACTTC. This translates into CASSRRDSYEQYF.

This clone was counted only a few times. The V and J genes are TRBV5-6 and TRBJ2-7; D is possibly TRBD1 (6 bases). The germline V and J ends were trimmed by 3 bases and 4 bases, with 11 bases remaining between them. Germline CDR1 is SGHDT and CDR2 is YYEEEE. The CDR3 covers 13 residues. In nucleotides, the CDR3 is TGTGCCAGCAGCTATCAGGACAGATACGAGCAGTACTTC. Its translation is CASSYQDRYEQYF.